This note documents a single T cell receptor beta chain sequence. No antigen is known for it. Everyone who donated was a healthy bone marrow donor. The CDR3 runs to 20 residues. Looked up from germline, CDR1 is SGHVS and CDR2 is FNYEAQ. Trimming took 0 bases from V and 0 from J; bases not matched to a gene: 9. These data come from a study of cytomegalovirus exposure and HLA in healthy donors. Study summary: Unique TCR beta sequences numbering approximately 120 million came from some 200 million T cells in an earlier analysis. Findings and limits, study-wide: Later analysis showed TCR association rates varying by HLA locus, highest for DRB1 and lowest for HLA-C. In a later analysis, common viral pathogens appeared linked to several of the most significant clusters.

Amplification used 60 Vbeta primers and 13 Jbeta primers. Only in-frame clones appear in the TCRdb table, and some are missing; sequencing was by immunoSEQ multiplex PCR. Its listing shows 150,000 to 200,000 clones. Sample: PBMCs. V and J are TRBV7-6 and TRBJ1-3; TRBD1 agrees at 12 bases. The receptor's source is a man under 40 in good health and CMV-seronegative. The CDR3 is CASSLATPGQGASSGNTIYF. The CDR3 DNA sequence: TGTGCCAGCAGCTTAGCGACACCGGGACAGGGGGCTTCCTCTGGAAACACCATATATTTT.